The clone carrying this TCR beta chain was detected many times. This specimen comes from a study of T cells in Graves' hyperthyroidism and ophthalmopathy. V was cut by 1 base and J by 8 bases, with 15 bases left in between. CDR3 length: 15 residues. Germline CDR1 SGHKS, CDR2 YYEKEE (reference sequence). Criteria for exclusion of patients were uncontrolled infection, other autoimmune disease, pregnancy or lactation. The CDR3 regions of TCR beta were amplified from RNA transcripts. In the first-round RT-PCR of the TCR CDR3, the HTBI primer set was used. TCRdb re-called the multiplex PCR reads with MiXCR, one entry per CDR3 protein. The sample yields about 570,000 distinct CDR3 sequences, more than 45% seen once.

Sequenced: peripheral blood or thyroid tissue (not recorded which). The TCR comes from an adult woman with Graves' disease, either hyperthyroidism or ophthalmopathy (not recorded which). This sequence joins TRBV5-5 and TRBJ1-4, with D possibly being TRBD1 (5 bases). The chain's CDR3 is CASSLRVLGDEKLFF. CDR3 coding DNA: TGTGCCAGCAGCTTGAGGGTTTTAGGGGACGAAAAACTGTTTTTT.